This TCR beta chain was identified during a study of cytomegalovirus exposure and HLA in healthy donors. General study findings and limits: HLA alleles showed associations with 16,951 TCR beta sequences in a later analysis, at a 0.05 false discovery rate. A later analysis found TCR association rates differed by HLA locus, highest for DRB1 and lowest for HLA-C.

On this clone itself: Its antigen remains unidentified.

Germline values: CDR1 SGHRS, CDR2 YFSETQ. V was shortened by 3 bases and J by 7 bases, with 14 bases between the two germline ends. The CDR3 runs to 14 residues. With 60 Vbeta and 13 Jbeta primers, the PCR was carried out. Profiling relied on immunoSEQ multiplex PCR, and the TCRdb table lists in-frame clones only, not all of them. The sample totals about 50,000 clones. The sample consisted of PBMCs. This TCR was recovered from a woman younger than 35 in good health and CMV-seronegative. This chain links TRBV5-1 with TRBJ2-1; TRBD1 is a possible D gene (6 bases). CDR3 sequence (DNA): TGCGCCAGCAGCTCCATAGCCCAGGGGAATGAGCAGTTCTTC. Protein: CASSSIAQGNEQFF.